These 26 T cell receptor beta chains originate from one sample sequenced in a study of beta chain features in type 1 diabetes. Their specific antigens are unknown. Overall study findings and caveats: For Type 1 diabetes patients, all four CD4+ subsets carried TCRB CDR3s that were moderately but significantly shorter.

cDNA synthesis used the whole RNA isolate, giving expressed TCRB sequences. The data were produced by immunoSEQ multiplex PCR, yet TCRdb's version contains in-frame clones alone and is incomplete. Found here are roughly 150,000 clones, just over 8% of them singletons; the top ten hold around 0.5%. Input material: central memory CD4+ T cells from blood. Receptors were obtained from a young woman with type 1 diabetes.

The chain employs TRBV7-9 and TRBJ1-4, with D maybe TRBD1 (6 bases). Germline CDR1 is SEHNR and CDR2 is FQNEAQ (reference sequence). V lost 3 bases to trimming and J lost 7 bases, with 12 bases between them. The CDR3 length is 14 residues. The CDR3 nucleotides are TGTGCCAGCAGCTTCGGGACATGGGTTGAAAAACTGTTTTTT. It specifies CASSFGTWVEKLFF.

The genes are TRBV21-1 and TRBJ2-7; TRBD1, the D gene given by the table, was not confirmed from the DNA. TRBV21-1 is deemed a pseudogene. This CDR3 has 22 amino acids. Here the CDR3 DNA reads TGTGCCAGCAGCAAAGGTTGGGACAGGGCAGTAGTGGCCATAGCCCCTCGGGGCGAGCAGTACTTC. The encoded protein is CASSKGWDRAVVAIAPRGEQYF.

This clone was recorded a few times. V gene TRBV4-3 combines with J gene TRBJ1-4; TRBD1 matches 10 bases. Germline assignment: CDR1 LGHNA and CDR2 YSLEER. Unmatched junction bases numbered 8, after V lost 4 bases and J lost 3 bases. This CDR3 region has 17 residues. The CDR3 bases are TGCGCCAGCAGCCGAGCAAGGACAGGGGGATCTAATGAAAAACTGTTTTTT. Its protein product is CASSRARTGGSNEKLFF.

This clone was counted between two and nine times. This CDR3 reads CASSEPKQFF. CDR3 DNA: TGTGCCAGCAGTGAACCTAAGCAGTTCTTC. The chain recombines TRBV2 with TRBJ2-1; D unresolved. This CDR3 is 10 amino acids long. Between the trimmed V and J ends, which lost 2 bases and 11 bases, there was a span of 4 bases. CDR1 is SNHLY and CDR2 is FYNNEI in the germline V gene.

This clone was counted between two and nine times. The chain recombines TRBV4-3 with TRBJ1-2; perhaps TRBD1 as D (5 bases). Trimming removed 1 base from V and 4 bases from J, with 10 bases in between. Germline loops: CDR1 LGHNA, CDR2 YSLEER. The CDR3 length is 14 residues. The CDR3 DNA reads TGCGCCAGCAGCCAAGCGCAGGGCGGCTATGGCTACACCTTC. Translated: CASSQAQGGYGYTF.

There are a few counts of this clone. The chain has TRBV11-1 and TRBJ2-2; possibly TRBD2 for D (5 bases). The CDR3 contains 15 residues. V was shortened by 5 bases and J by 5 bases, with 15 bases between the two germline ends. Germline lookup yields CDR1 SGHAT and CDR2 FQDESV (reference sequence). In nucleotides, the CDR3 is TGTGCCAGCAGCGGGCCCCGGGATGGGACCGGGGAGCTGTTTTTT. Its translation is CASSGPRDGTGELFF.

This clone was counted a few times. The chain links TRBV5-1 to TRBJ1-2, with 9 positions matching TRBD1. CDR3 length: 16 residues. Germline CDR1 SGHRS, CDR2 YFSETQ. The V and J ends lost 3 bases and 5 bases, in that order; junction bases with no gene match: 11. This chain's CDR3 is CASSSGRTGADYGYTF. Here the CDR3 DNA reads TGCGCCAGCAGCTCCGGAAGGACAGGGGCCGATTATGGCTACACCTTC.

This clone was seen a few times. The rearrangement links TRBV28 to TRBJ2-4; the D gene is possibly TRBD1 (6 bases). Germline V lookup: CDR1 MDHEN, CDR2 SYDVKM. V was clipped by 3 bases and J by 3 bases, with 9 bases between them. The CDR3 is made up of 14 amino acids. CDR3 in amino acids: CASSFRRGKNIQYF. The CDR3 nucleotides read TGTGCCAGCAGTTTTCGCAGGGGCAAAAACATTCAGTACTTC.

The V and J genes are TRBV5-6 and TRBJ2-1; 11 nucleotides align to TRBD2. Germline-derived CDR1 and CDR2 are SGHDT and YYEEEE. V lost 4 bases and J lost 7; bases outside the gene matches: 7. The CDR3 runs to 15 residues. CDR3 bases: TGTGCCAGCAGCCGAAACAGACTAGCGGGGAATGAGCAGTTCTTC. Its protein product is CASSRNRLAGNEQFF.

The V call is TRBV9, the J call TRBJ2-4; 10 bases are shared with TRBD1. CDR1 and CDR2 (germline): SGDLS, YYNGEE. The J segment lost 2 bases and the V segment lost 3 bases, leaving 5 bases of the junction unmatched. CDR3 length: 16 amino acids. The CDR3 DNA reads TGTGCCAGCAGCGCATGGGACAGGGGCTCCAAAAACATTCAGTACTTC. It encodes CASSAWDRGSKNIQYF.

Turning to this clone: This specimen includes other DNA sequences encoding the same CDR3. This sequence joins TRBV28 and TRBJ2-3, with TRBD2 matching 7 bases. Germline V gene data show CDR1 as MDHEN and CDR2 as SYDVKM. This CDR3 is built from 14 residues. After removal of 2 bases from V and 1 base from J, the junction contained 0 bases not matched to a gene. The CDR3 nucleotides read TGTGCCAGCAGTTTAGGGGGGGGCACAGATACGCAGTATTTT. Protein sequence: CASSLGGGTDTQYF.

This clone has a handful of counts. The J gene is TRBJ2-5, the V gene TRBV13, with a weak D call TRBD2 (6 bases). Germline CDR1 and CDR2: PRHDT and FYEKMQ (reference sequence). V lost 6 bases, J lost 5 bases, and 13 bases lay in between. This CDR3 comprises 13 residues. CDR3 sequence: CASRRGPVETQYF. CDR3 DNA: TGTGCCAGCAGGCGGGGTCCTGTGGAGACCCAGTACTTC.

This clone has only a few counts. This rearrangement joins TRBV13 to TRBJ2-2; TRBD1 aligns across 7 bases. The CDR3 consists of 15 residues. CDR1 is PRHDT and CDR2 is FYEKMQ in the germline V gene (reference sequence). V trimming: 6 bases; J trimming: 6 bases; junction bases outside the gene matches: 10. In DNA, the CDR3 is TGTGCCAGCAGTCTACGGGACAGAAGGTCCGGGGAGCTGTTTTTT. It codes for CASSLRDRRSGELFF.

The chain employs TRBV10-3 and TRBJ1-2; 7 positions match TRBD1. Germline assignment: CDR1 ENHRY and CDR2 SYGVKD. The CDR3 is made up of 14 amino acids. V was clipped by 4 bases and J by 2 bases; unmatched bases: 4. CDR3 region: CAISGQGQNYGYTF. The CDR3 coding sequence is TGTGCCATCAGTGGACAGGGACAGAACTATGGCTACACCTTC.

This chain uses TRBV5-4 with TRBJ2-1; D is unresolved. Looked up from germline, CDR1 is SGHNT and CDR2 is YYREEE (reference sequence). V lost 0 bases, J lost 0 bases, and 4 bases lay in between. The CDR3 runs 14 residues. CDR3 sequence (DNA): TGTGCCAGCAGCTTGGATAACTCCTACAATGAGCAGTTCTTC. This codes for CASSLDNSYNEQFF.

This clone showed up just a few times. V gene TRBV5-4 combines with J gene TRBJ2-5; 9 nucleotides line up with TRBD2. This CDR3 is built from 18 residues. The germline V gene has CDR1 SGHNT and CDR2 YYREEE (reference sequence). The V and J ends lost 1 base and 1 base, in that order; junction bases with no gene match: 11. This chain's CDR3 is CASSLSTGSGGVQETQYF. The CDR3, as DNA: TGTGCCAGCAGCTTGTCTACGGGTAGCGGGGGAGTCCAAGAGACCCAGTACTTC.

This clone showed up just a few times. The chain recombines TRBV11-2 with TRBJ2-1; tentatively, D is TRBD1 (7 bases). The CDR3 consists of 16 residues. Germline V lookup: CDR1 SGHAT, CDR2 FQNNGV. V was trimmed by 5 bases and J by 6 bases, leaving 20 bases between them. For the CDR3, the DNA is TGTGCCAGCAGCCAGCGAGGGGGCGGGCGGGGCAATGAGCAGTTCTTC. This sequence encodes CASSQRGGGRGNEQFF.

This chain links TRBV6-6 with TRBJ2-2, with D unclear. Trimming removed 8 bases from V and 4 bases from J, with 14 bases in between. CDR3 length: 14 amino acids. Germline lookup yields CDR1 MNHNY and CDR2 SVGAGI (reference sequence). The CDR3 region is CASRRGDSTGELFF. DNA for the CDR3: TGTGCCAGCCGGAGAGGTGATAGCACCGGGGAGCTGTTTTTT.

This chain joins TRBV28 and TRBJ1-1; a possible D gene is TRBD1 (5 bases). Between the trimmed V and J ends, which lost 5 bases and 1 base, there was a span of 14 bases. CDR3 length equals 15 residues. Germline V gene lookup returns CDR1 MDHEN and CDR2 SYDVKM. The CDR3 DNA sequence: TGTGCCAGCAGTCCCTGGGGGGGAACGAACACTGAAGCTTTCTTT. Translation: CASSPWGGTNTEAFF.

This chain uses TRBV4-3 with TRBJ1-4; possible D gene TRBD1, 5 bases. Deletions cut 1 base from V and 7 bases from J, with 13 bases between. CDR1 LGHNA and CDR2 YSLEER come from the germline V gene. This CDR3 region has 15 residues. The CDR3 DNA follows: TGCGCCAGCAGCCAAGGATTCCAGGGCGGTGAAAAACTGTTTTTT. Protein product: CASSQGFQGGEKLFF.

The chain uses TRBV7-7 and TRBJ2-7; possibly TRBD1 for D (6 bases). Germline-derived CDR1 and CDR2 are SSHAT and FNYEAQ (reference sequence). Trimming shortened V by 5 bases and J by 0 bases, and 8 bases separated the two germline ends. This CDR3 is 13 amino acids long. This chain's CDR3 is CASSRDISYEQYF. Written as DNA, the CDR3 is TGTGCCAGCAGCCGGGACATCTCCTACGAGCAGTACTTC.

The J gene is TRBJ2-7, the V gene TRBV28; a weak D match, TRBD1 (6 bases). The germline V gene has CDR1 MDHEN and CDR2 SYDVKM. V was clipped by 6 bases and J by 3 bases, with 9 bases between them. The CDR3 runs to 12 residues. CDR3 amino acids: CASRNRVYEQYF. CDR3 in DNA: TGTGCCAGCAGGAACAGGGTCTACGAGCAGTACTTC.

Only a few counts were recorded for this clone. This sequence joins TRBV5-4 and TRBJ2-2, with 7 bases lining up with TRBD1. The germline CDR1 and CDR2 sequences are SGHNT and YYREEE (reference sequence). Losses at the gene ends were 9 bases for V and 4 bases for J; bases not matched to a gene: 6. CDR3 length equals 13 residues. The CDR3 sequence is CAKGGWGTGELFF. CDR3 in DNA: TGTGCCAAAGGGGGCTGGGGCACCGGGGAGCTGTTTTTT.

This clone occurred once. The chain has TRBV30 and TRBJ2-1; TRBD1 is a possible D gene (5 bases). Germline CDR1 and CDR2: GTSNPN and SVGIG (reference sequence). The CDR3 runs 11 residues. Between the trimmed V and J ends, which lost 7 bases and 5 bases, there was a span of 9 bases. The DNA for the CDR3 is TGTGCCTTGACAGAGAACAATGAGCAGTTCTTC. Translation gives CALTENNEQFF.

In DNA form, the CDR3 reads TGTGCCAGCAGCTTTCAGAAGGAGCAGTTCTTC. Protein: CASSFQKEQFF. The chain combines TRBV7-2 with TRBJ2-1; no definite D call. With 3 bases removed from V and 10 bases from J, the gap between germline ends came to 7 bases. The CDR3 totals 11 residues. The germline V gene has CDR1 SGHTA and CDR2 FQGNSA.

A few counts support this clone. The V call is TRBV28, the J call TRBJ1-2; tentative D call: TRBD1 (5 bases). Trimming cost V 8 bases and J 0 bases, with 10 bases left between them. Germline V CDR1 and CDR2: MDHEN, SYDVKM. The CDR3 loop spans 13 amino acids. CDR3 coding DNA: TGTGCCAGCGGGGGAGGGGCTAACTATGGCTACACCTTC. Protein: CASGGGANYGYTF.